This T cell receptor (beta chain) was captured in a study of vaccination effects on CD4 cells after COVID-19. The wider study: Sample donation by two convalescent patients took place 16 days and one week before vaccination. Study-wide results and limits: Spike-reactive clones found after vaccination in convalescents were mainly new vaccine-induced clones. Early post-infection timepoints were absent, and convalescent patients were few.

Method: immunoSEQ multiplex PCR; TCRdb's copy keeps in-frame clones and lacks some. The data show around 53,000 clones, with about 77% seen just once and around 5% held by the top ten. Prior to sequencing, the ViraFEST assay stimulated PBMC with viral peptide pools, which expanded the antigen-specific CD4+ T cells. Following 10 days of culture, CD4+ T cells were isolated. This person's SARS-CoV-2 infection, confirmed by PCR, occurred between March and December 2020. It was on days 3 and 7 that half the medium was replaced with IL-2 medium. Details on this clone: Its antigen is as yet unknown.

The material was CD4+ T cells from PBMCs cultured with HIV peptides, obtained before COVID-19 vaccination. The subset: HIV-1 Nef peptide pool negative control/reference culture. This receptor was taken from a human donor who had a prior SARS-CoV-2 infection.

This CDR3 reads CASSKDDSGRNTDTQYF. CDR3 coding DNA: TGTGCCAGCAGCAAGGACGATAGCGGGAGGAACACAGATACGCAGTATTTT. This chain links TRBV21-1 with TRBJ2-3; the table's D call TRBD2 went unverified against the DNA. TRBV21-1 is given as a pseudogene. This CDR3 has 17 residues.